One sample yielded the 3 T cell receptor beta chains listed below, sequenced in a study of T cells in Graves' hyperthyroidism and ophthalmopathy. Researchers amplified the TCR beta CDR3 regions from RNA transcripts. The TCR CDR3 first-round RT-PCR relied on the HTBI primer set. TCRdb recomputed calls from the multiplex PCR reads with MiXCR, one row per CDR3 protein. The sample yields 500,000 to 800,000 distinct CDR3 sequences, approximately 15% seen once. The sample taken for sequencing was blood. The origin of the receptors is a woman aged 45-65 years with Graves' ophthalmopathy.

This clonotype has ten or more counts. The V gene is TRBV11-3, the J gene TRBJ1-1; no clear D. The V gene lost 5 bases and the J gene lost 6 bases, with 16 bases spanning the gap. The CDR3 covers 14 residues. The V gene's germline CDR1 is SGHNT and CDR2 YENEEA. This CDR3 reads CASSPMDRGAEAFF. DNA of the CDR3: TGTGCCAGCAGCCCGATGGACCGGGGTGCTGAAGCTTTCTTT. The full variable domain, rest sourced from reference TRBV11-3 and TRBJ1-1, is EAGVVQSPRYKIIEKKQPVAFWCNPISGHNTLYWYLQNLGQGPELLIRYENEEAVDDSQLPKDRFSAERLKGVDSTLKIQPAELGDSAVYLCASSPMDRGAEAFFGQGTRLTVV.

This clonotype was recorded at least ten times. The genes are TRBV27 and TRBJ2-3, with D possibly called TRBD1 or TRBD2 (5 bases each). This CDR3 has 15 amino acids. V lost 1 base and J lost 0, with 8 bases in between. Germline V lookup: CDR1 MNHEY, CDR2 SMNVEV (reference sequence). CDR3 protein: CASSLYRTSTDTQYF. As DNA, the CDR3 is TGTGCCAGCAGTTTATACAGGACTAGCACAGATACGCAGTATTTT.

Ten or more counts support this clonotype. This chain joins TRBV18 and TRBJ2-1; the match to TRBD2 covers 8 bases. The CDR3 spans 14 residues. The junction had 3 bases not matched to a gene; V was cut back by 3 bases and J by 5 bases. CDR1 is KGHSH, CDR2 LQKENI, per germline. CDR3 loop: CASSPSGGNNEQFF. The DNA of the CDR3 is TGTGCCAGCTCACCGAGCGGGGGAAACAATGAGCAGTTCTTC.